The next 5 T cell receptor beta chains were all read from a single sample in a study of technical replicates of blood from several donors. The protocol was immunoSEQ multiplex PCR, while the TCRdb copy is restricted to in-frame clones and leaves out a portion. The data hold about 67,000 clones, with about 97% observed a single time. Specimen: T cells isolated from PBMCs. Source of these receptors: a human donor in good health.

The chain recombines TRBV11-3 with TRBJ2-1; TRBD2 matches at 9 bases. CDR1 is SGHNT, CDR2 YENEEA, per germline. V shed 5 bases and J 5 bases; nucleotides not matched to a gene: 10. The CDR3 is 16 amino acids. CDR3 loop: CASSLYSSGTHNEQFF. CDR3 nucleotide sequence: TGTGCCAGCAGCCTATACTCTAGCGGGACCCACAATGAGCAGTTCTTC.

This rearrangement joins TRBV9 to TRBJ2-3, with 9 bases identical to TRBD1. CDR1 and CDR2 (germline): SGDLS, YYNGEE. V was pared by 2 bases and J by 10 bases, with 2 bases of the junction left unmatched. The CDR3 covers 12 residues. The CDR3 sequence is CASSVRQGAQYF. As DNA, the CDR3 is TGTGCCAGCAGCGTCCGACAGGGGGCGCAGTATTTT.

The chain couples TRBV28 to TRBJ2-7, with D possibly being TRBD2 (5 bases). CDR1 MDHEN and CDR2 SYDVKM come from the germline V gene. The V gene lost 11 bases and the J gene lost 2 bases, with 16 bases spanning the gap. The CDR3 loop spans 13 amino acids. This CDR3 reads CASQEAATYEQYF. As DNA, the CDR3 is TGTGCCTCTCAGGAGGCGGCTACCTACGAGCAGTACTTC.

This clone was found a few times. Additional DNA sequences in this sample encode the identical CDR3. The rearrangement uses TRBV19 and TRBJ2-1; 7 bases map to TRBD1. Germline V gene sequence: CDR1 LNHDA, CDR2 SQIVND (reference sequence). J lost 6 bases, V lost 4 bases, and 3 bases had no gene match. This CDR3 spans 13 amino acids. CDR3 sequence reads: CASSRDRFNEQFF. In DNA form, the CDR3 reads TGTGCCAGTAGTAGGGACAGATTCAATGAGCAGTTCTTC.

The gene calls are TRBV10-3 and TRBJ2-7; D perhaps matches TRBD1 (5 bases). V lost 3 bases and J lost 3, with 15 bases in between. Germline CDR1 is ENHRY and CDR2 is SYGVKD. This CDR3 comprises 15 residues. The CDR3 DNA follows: TGTGCCATCAGTGAAGTAAGTGGGGCCGGCTACGAGCAGTACTTC. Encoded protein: CAISEVSGAGYEQYF.